This note documents a single T cell receptor beta chain sequence. Here immunoSEQ multiplex PCR was the method, and the copy in TCRdb shows in-frame clones only, minus some. The sample shows over 150,000 clones, about 85% of them seen only once. The sample is drawn from a study of cytomegalovirus exposure and HLA in healthy donors. Germline V lookup: CDR1 MNHEY, CDR2 SVGAGI. V was pared by 0 bases and J by 4 bases, with 10 bases between. The CDR3 runs to 15 residues. The specimen was PBMCs. This receptor was taken from a man aged 18-30 years in good health and CMV-seropositive. The chain carries TRBV6-5 and TRBJ1-3, with no clear D. In DNA form, the CDR3 reads TGTGCCAGCAGTTACTCGGAGCTAGCAGGAAACACCATATATTTT. Translating it yields CASSYSELAGNTIYF.